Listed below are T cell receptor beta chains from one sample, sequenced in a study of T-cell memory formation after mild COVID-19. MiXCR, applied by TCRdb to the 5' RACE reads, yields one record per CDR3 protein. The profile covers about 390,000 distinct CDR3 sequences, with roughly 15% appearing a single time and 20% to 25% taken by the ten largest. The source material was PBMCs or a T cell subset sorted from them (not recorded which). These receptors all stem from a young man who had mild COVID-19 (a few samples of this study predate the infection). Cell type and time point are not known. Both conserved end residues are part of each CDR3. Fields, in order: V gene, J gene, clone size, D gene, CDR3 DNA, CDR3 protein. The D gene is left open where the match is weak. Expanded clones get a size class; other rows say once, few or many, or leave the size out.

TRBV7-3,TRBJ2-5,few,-,TGTGCCAGCAGCTTAGGGGTCCGAGAGACCCAGTACTTC,CASSLGVRETQYF
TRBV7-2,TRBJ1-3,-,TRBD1,TGTGCCAGCAGCCAATGGACAGGGACTGGAAACACCATATATTTT,CASSQWTGTGNTIYF
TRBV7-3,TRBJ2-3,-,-,TGTGCCAGCGCCCTCGGGGGCCTCCGCACAGATACGCAGTATTTT,CASALGGLRTDTQYF
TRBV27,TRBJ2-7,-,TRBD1,TGTGCCAGCAGTGGGGACAGTACCGAGCAGTACTTC,CASSGDSTEQYF
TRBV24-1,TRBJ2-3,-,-,TGTGCCACCAGTGCATCGGGGGGCACCGATACGCAGTATTTT,CATSASGGTDTQYF
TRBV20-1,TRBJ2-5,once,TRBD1,TGCAGTGCTTGGGGACAGGGGGCAGGAGAGACCCAGTACTTC,CSAWGQGAGETQYF
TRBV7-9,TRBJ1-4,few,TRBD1,TGTGCCAGCAACCACGCGAGGGGCCAGGGGGCAGAAAAACTGTTTTTT,CASNHARGQGAEKLFF
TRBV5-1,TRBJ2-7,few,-,TGCGCCAGCAGCTTGGACCCTCGCGGGGCTCTTTCCTACGAGCAGTACTTC,CASSLDPRGALSYEQYF
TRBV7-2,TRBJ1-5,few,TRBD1,TGTGCCAGCAGCTTTATGACAGGGGGAAGCAATCAGCCCCAGCATTTT,CASSFMTGGSNQPQHF
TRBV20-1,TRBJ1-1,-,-,TGCAGTGCTGCCGTCACCCAAAACACTGAAGCTTTCTTT,CSAAVTQNTEAFF
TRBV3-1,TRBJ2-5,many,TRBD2,TGTGCCAGCAGCCAAGGACTAGCGGGGGAAGAGACCCAGTACTTC,CASSQGLAGEETQYF
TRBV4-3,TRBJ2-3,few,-,TGCGCCAGCAGCCTTTCAGTCGCTCCGGTGGATACGCAGTATTTT,CASSLSVAPVDTQYF
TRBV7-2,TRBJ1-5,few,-,TGTGCCAGCAGCGCCAGTAACAATCAGCCCCAGCATTTT,CASSASNNQPQHF
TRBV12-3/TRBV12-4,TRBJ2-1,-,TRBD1,TGTGCCAGCACCCTGGACAGGGGCCAATACAATGAGCAGTTCTTC,CASTLDRGQYNEQFF
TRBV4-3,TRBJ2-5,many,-,TGCGCCAGCAGCCAAGAACCGGGACCTGGGGGGACCCAGTACTTC,CASSQEPGPGGTQYF
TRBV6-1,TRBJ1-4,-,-,TGTGCCAGCAGTCGGGACGGCAGAAATGAAAAACTGTTTTTT,CASSRDGRNEKLFF
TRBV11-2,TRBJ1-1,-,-,TGTGCCAGCAGCTTAACCGGGGCCGTGGGAGCTTTCTTT,CASSLTGAVGAFF
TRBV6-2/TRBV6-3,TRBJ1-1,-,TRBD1,TGTGCCACCGCCCGACAGGGGTACACTGAAGCTTTCTTT,CATARQGYTEAFF
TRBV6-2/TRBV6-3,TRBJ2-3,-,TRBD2,TGTGCCAGCAGTTCGGGACTAGCGGGGGCTAATACGCAGTATTTT,CASSSGLAGANTQYF
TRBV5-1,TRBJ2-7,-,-,TGCGCCAGCAGTCGGGACTTCGGCTACGAGCAGTACTTC,CASSRDFGYEQYF
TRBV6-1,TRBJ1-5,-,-,TGTGCCAGCAGTGAACGGGTAGGGCAGCCCCAGCATTTT,CASSERVGQPQHF
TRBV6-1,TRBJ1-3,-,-,TGTGCCAGCAGTGCGGTTTGGCCAACGTTCTCTGGAAACACCATATATTTT,CASSAVWPTFSGNTIYF
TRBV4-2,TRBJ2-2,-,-,TGTGCCAGCAGCCCGCAAGGGGCGGAGAACACCGGGGAGCTGTTTTTT,CASSPQGAENTGELFF
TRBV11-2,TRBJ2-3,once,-,TGTGCCAGCAGCTTGATTGCGGCAGATACGCAGTATTTT,CASSLIAADTQYF
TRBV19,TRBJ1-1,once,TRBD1,TGTGCCAGTAGTTTCGGGACAGGGCTGAACACTGAAGCTTTCTTT,CASSFGTGLNTEAFF
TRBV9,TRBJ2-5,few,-,TGTGCCAGCAGCGTAGGAGGAGGGTATCGAGAGACCCAGTACTTC,CASSVGGGYRETQYF
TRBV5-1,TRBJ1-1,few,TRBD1,TGCGCCAGCAGCCTTCAGGGGGCCCCAAATGAAGCTTTCTTT,CASSLQGAPNEAFF
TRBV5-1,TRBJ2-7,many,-,TGCGCCAGCAGCTTCACACATAAGAGCTCCTACGAGCAGTACTTC,CASSFTHKSSYEQYF
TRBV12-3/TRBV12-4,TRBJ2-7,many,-,TGTGCCAGCAGTTTATTAGGGGTTTCCTACGAGCAGTACTTC,CASSLLGVSYEQYF
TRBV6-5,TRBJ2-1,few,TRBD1,TGTGCCAGCACGGACAGGGCCAATGAGCAGTTCTTC,CASTDRANEQFF
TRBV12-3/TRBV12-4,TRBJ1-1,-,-,TGTGCCAGCAGTCCTCCCCCCGACCTTAGGGTGACGAACACTGAAGCTTTCTTT,CASSPPPDLRVTNTEAFF
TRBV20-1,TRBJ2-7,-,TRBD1,TGCAGTGCTACACCGGGACAGCCTTCCCCGTACGAGCAGTACTTC,CSATPGQPSPYEQYF
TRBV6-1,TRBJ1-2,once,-,TGTGCCAGCAGTGAACAGCGTCAGAGAGGCTATGGCTACACCTTC,CASSEQRQRGYGYTF
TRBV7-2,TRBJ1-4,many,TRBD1,TGTGCCAGCAGCTTTCAGGGGGATCATGAAAAACTGTTTTTT,CASSFQGDHEKLFF